These 7 T cell receptor beta chains were sequenced from one sample in a study of blood T cell repertoires in COVID-19. Assay: immunoSEQ multiplex PCR; the TCRdb copy retains only in-frame clones and omits some. The profile shows fewer than 200,000 clones, almost 80% of them singletons. The sample taken for sequencing was peripheral blood. These receptors originate from a woman aged 70-85 years with acute or convalescent COVID-19.

The chain has TRBV21-1 and TRBJ2-7; the table's TRBD2 call for D was not verified on the DNA. TRBV21-1 is a documented pseudogene. There are 21 residues in the CDR3. CDR3 residues: CASPRVVWEFVSRSKMYEQYF. In DNA form, the CDR3 reads TGTGCCAGCCCGAGAGTGGTCTGGGAGTTTGTTTCGAGGTCGAAAATGTACGAGCAGTACTTC.

V and J are TRBV2 and TRBJ2-4, with 8 bases lining up with TRBD1. Germline loops: CDR1 SNHLY, CDR2 FYNNEI. The CDR3 has 14 residues. With V trimmed by 6 bases and J by 8 bases, 9 bases remained unmatched. The CDR3 reads CASRLGQGGYIQYF. DNA of the CDR3: TGTGCCAGCAGGCTAGGACAGGGCGGTTACATTCAGTACTTC.

The chain uses TRBV5-1 and TRBJ2-5; the match to TRBD1 covers 8 bases. Looked up from germline, CDR1 is SGHRS and CDR2 is YFSETQ. CDR3 size: 14 residues. J was trimmed by 4 bases and V by 3 bases; bases with no gene match: 5. The CDR3 coding sequence is TGCGCCAGCAGCTATGGACAGGGCAGAGAGACCCAGTACTTC. Translating gives CASSYGQGRETQYF.

This chain uses TRBV7-2 with TRBJ2-1, with TRBD2 identical over 8 bases. Unmatched junction bases numbered 5, after V lost 5 bases and J lost 8 bases. Germline CDR1 and CDR2: SGHTA and FQGNSA. This CDR3 has 13 amino acids. The CDR3 DNA reads TGTGCCAGCAGCCATGGAGCGGGAGATGAGCAGTTCTTC. It specifies CASSHGAGDEQFF.

The genes are TRBV5-1 and TRBJ1-5; D perhaps matches TRBD1 (6 bases). With 2 bases removed from V and 5 bases from J, the gap between germline ends came to 11 bases. This CDR3 is built from 14 residues. CDR1 and CDR2 from the germline V gene are SGHRS and YFSETQ. The CDR3 coding sequence is TGCGCCAGCAGCTTTACAGGGATGGATCAGCCCCAGCATTTT. Its translation is CASSFTGMDQPQHF.

The chain carries TRBV10-3 and TRBJ2-4; 7 positions agree with TRBD2. Germline CDR1 and CDR2: ENHRY and SYGVKD. The CDR3 is made up of 19 amino acids. V lost 0 bases and J lost 8; bases outside the gene matches: 19. The CDR3 spells CAISESPASGKPKGDIQYF. The CDR3 nucleotides read TGTGCCATCAGTGAGTCGCCGGCTAGCGGAAAACCGAAGGGAGACATTCAGTACTTC.

The V gene is TRBV7-8, the J gene TRBJ2-5, with D tentatively TRBD2 (5 bases). V was cut by 2 bases and J by 3 bases, with 13 bases left in between. Germline CDR1 and CDR2: SGHVS and FQNEAQ. CDR3 length: 15 residues. CDR3 nucleotide sequence: TGTGCCAGCAGCTTATTAGCGAACGAAGAAGAGACCCAGTACTTC. Its translation: CASSLLANEEETQYF. Filled out from reference TRBV7-8 and TRBJ2-5, the complete variable domain reads GAGVSQSPRYKVAKRGQDVALRCDPISGHVSLFWYQQALGQGPEFLTYFQNEAQLDKSGLPSDRFFAERPEGSVSTLKIQRTQQEDSAVYLCASSLLANEEETQYFGPGTRLLVL.